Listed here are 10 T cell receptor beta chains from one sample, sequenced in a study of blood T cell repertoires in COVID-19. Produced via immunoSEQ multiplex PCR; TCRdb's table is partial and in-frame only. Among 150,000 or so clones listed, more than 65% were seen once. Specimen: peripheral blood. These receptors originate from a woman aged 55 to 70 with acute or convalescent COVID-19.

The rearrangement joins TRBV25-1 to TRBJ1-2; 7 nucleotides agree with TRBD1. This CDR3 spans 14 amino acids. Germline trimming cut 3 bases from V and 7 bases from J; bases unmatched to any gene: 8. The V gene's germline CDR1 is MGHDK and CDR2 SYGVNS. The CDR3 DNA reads TGTGCCAGCAGTGAGCAAACAGGGGTGGGTGGCTACACCTTC. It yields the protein CASSEQTGVGGYTF.

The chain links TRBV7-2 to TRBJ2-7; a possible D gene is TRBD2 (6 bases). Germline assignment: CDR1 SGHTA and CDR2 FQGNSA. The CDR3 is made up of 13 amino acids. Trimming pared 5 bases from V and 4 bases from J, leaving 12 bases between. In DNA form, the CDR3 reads TGTGCCAGCAGCAACTCCGGGACTTACGAGCAGTACTTC. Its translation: CASSNSGTYEQYF.

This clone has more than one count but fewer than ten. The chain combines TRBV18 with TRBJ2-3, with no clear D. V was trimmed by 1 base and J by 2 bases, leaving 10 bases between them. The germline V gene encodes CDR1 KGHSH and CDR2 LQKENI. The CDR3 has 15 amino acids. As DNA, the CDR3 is TGTGCCAGCTCACCACGCGAACTTCACACAGATACGCAGTATTTT. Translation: CASSPRELHTDTQYF.

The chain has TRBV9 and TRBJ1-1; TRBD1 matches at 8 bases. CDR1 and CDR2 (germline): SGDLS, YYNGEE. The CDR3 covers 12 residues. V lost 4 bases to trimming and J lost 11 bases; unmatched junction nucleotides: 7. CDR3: CASSTGQGSAFF. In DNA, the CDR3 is TGTGCCAGCAGCACCGGACAGGGTTCGGCTTTCTTT.

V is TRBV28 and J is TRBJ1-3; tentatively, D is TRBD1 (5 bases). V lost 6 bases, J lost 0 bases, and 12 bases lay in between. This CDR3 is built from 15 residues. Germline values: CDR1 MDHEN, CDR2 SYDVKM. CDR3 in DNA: TGTGCCAGCAGACTCACAGGCTCCTCTGGAAACACCATATATTTT. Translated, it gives CASRLTGSSGNTIYF.

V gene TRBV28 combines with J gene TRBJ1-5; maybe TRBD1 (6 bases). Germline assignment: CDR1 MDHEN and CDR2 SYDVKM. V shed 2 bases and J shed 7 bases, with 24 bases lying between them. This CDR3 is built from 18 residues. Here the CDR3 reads CASSLPYLQGTTRQPQHF. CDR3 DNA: TGTGCCAGCAGTTTACCCTACCTTCAGGGGACCACTAGGCAGCCCCAGCATTTT.

DNA for the CDR3: TGTGCCAGCAGCTCGGTTCTCGAAAGCTCCTACGAGCAGTACTTC. It codes for CASSSVLESSYEQYF. The chain has TRBV7-2 and TRBJ2-7, with D unclear. V was trimmed by 4 bases and J by 0 bases, leaving 13 bases between them. From germline, CDR1 is SGHTA and CDR2 FQGNSA. This CDR3 is built from 15 residues.

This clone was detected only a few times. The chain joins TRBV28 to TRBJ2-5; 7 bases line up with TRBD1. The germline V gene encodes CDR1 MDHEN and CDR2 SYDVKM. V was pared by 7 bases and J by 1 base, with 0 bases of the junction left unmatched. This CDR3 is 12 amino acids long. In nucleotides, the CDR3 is TGTGCCAGCAACAGGGGCCAAGAGACCCAGTACTTC. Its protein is CASNRGQETQYF.

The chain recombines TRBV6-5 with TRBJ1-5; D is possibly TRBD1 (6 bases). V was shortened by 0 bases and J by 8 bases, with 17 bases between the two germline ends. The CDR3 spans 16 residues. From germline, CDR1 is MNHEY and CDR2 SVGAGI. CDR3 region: CASSYSEGVRPEPQHF. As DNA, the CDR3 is TGTGCCAGCAGTTACTCTGAGGGGGTACGACCGGAGCCCCAGCATTTT.

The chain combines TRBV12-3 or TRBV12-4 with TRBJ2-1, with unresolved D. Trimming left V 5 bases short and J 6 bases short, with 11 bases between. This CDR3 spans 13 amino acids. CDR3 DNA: TGTGCCAGCAGTACCCGCCACGGCAATGAGCAGTTCTTC. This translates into CASSTRHGNEQFF.